This TCR beta chain appears in the sequencing data of a study of T-cell reconstitution after alpha-beta-depleted transplantation in children. This clonotype was detected ten times or more. The CDR3 sequence is 13 residues long. The V gene lost 10 bases and the J gene lost 2 bases, with 14 bases spanning the gap. Germline V gives CDR1 SGHTA, CDR2 FQGNSA. Unique molecular identifiers featured in how the TCRbeta library was prepared. TCRdb redid the calling of the PCR reads with MiXCR, one entry per CDR3 protein. The data contain hundreds of thousands of distinct CDR3 sequences, around 17% of them singletons.

This specimen was PBMCs from the stem cell graft donor, taken from the stem cell graft. This sequence was found in a human donor who donated a stem cell graft to a child with acute myeloid leukemia. The chain joins TRBV7-2 to TRBJ2-5; D call uncertain. In DNA, the CDR3 is TGTGCCATCCGAGACCTGGGGCAAGAGACCCAGTACTTC. Its protein is CAIRDLGQETQYF.